The clone carrying this T cell receptor (beta chain) has ten or more counts. This sample stems from a study of CD8+ T cells in alopecia areata. On the study more broadly: The study gave treated patients oral tofacitinib at 5 to 10 mg twice daily.

Following RNA extraction, reverse transcription yielded cDNA that acted as the sequencing template. Profiling relied on immunoSEQ multiplex PCR, and the TCRdb table lists in-frame clones only, not all of them. The data hold more than 150,000 clones, with 51% observed a single time. The J segment lost 2 bases and the V segment lost 2 bases, leaving 0 bases of the junction unmatched. Germline CDR1 and CDR2: MRHNA and SNTAGT. The CDR3 sequence is 16 residues long. The treatment: oral pan-JAK inhibitor, 5-10 mg twice daily. As part of sample collection, lesional scalp punch biopsies and peripheral blood were taken from alopecia areata patients.

The material was CD8+ T cells sorted from blood, obtained at week 52, from a patient treated with tofacitinib. This receptor was obtained from a human donor with alopecia areata. The V call is TRBV6-4, the J call TRBJ2-6, with 10 bases fitting TRBD2. CDR3 sequence reads: CASSDSGGAGANVLTF. CDR3 DNA sequence: TGTGCCAGCAGTGACAGCGGGGGGGCTGGGGCCAACGTCCTGACTTTC.